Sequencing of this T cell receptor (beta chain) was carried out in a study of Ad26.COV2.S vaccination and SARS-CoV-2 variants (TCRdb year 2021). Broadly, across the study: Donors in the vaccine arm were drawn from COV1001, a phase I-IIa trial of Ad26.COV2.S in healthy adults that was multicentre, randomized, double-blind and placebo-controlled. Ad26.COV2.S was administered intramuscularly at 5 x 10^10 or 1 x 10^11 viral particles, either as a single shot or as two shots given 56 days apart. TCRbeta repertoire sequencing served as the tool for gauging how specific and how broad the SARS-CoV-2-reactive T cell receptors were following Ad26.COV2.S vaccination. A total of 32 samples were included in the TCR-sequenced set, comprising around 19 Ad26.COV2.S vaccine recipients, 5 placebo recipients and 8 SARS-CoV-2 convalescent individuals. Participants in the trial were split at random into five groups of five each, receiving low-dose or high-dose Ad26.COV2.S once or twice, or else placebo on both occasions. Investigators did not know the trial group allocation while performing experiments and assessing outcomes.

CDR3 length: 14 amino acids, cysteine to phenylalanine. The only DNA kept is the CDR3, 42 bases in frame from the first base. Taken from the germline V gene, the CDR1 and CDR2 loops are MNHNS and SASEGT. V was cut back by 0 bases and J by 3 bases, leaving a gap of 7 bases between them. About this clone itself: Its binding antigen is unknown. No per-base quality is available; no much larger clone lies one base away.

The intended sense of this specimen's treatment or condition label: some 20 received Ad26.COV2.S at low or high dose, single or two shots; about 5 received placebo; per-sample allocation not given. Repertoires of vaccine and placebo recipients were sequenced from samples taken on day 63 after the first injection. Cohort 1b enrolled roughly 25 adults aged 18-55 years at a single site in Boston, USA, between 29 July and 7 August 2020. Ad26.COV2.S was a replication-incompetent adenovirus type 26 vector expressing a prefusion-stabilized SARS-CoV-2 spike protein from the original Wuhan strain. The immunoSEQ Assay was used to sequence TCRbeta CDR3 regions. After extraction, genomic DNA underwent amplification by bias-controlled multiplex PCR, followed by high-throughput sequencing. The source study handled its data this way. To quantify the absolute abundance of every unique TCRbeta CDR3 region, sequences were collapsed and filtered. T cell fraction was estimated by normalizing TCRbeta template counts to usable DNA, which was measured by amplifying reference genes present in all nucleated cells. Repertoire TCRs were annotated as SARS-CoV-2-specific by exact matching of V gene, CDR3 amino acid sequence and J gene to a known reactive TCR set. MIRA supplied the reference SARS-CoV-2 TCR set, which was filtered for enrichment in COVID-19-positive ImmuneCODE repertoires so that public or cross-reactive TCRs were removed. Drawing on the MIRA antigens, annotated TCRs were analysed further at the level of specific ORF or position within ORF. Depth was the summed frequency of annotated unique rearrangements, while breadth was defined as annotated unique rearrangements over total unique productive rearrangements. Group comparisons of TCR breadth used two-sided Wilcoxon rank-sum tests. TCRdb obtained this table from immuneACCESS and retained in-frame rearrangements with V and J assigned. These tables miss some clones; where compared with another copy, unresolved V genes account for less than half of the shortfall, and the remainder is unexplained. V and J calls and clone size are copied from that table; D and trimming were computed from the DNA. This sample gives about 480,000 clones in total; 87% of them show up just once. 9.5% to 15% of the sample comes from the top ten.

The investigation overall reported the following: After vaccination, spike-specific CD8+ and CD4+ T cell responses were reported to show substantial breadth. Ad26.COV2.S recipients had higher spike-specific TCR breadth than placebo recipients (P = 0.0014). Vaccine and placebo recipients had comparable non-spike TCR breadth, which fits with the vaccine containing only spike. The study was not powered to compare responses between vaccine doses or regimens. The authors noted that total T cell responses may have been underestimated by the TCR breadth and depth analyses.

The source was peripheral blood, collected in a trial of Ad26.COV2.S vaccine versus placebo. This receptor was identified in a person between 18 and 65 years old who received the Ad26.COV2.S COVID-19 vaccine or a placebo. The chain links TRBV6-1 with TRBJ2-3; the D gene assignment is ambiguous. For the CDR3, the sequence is CASSEATSTDTQYF. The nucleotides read TGTGCCAGCAGTGAAGCGACCAGTACAGATACGCAGTATTTT.